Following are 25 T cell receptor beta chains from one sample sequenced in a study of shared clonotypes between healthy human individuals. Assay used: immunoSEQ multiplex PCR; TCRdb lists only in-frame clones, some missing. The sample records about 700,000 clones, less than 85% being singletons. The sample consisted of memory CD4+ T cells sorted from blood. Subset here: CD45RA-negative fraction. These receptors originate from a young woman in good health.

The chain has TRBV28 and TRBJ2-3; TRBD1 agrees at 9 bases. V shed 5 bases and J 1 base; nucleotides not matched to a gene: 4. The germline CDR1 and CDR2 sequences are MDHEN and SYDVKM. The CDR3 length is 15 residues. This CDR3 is CASSRGQGGTDTQYF. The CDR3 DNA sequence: TGTGCCAGCAGTCGGGGACAGGGAGGCACAGATACGCAGTATTTT.

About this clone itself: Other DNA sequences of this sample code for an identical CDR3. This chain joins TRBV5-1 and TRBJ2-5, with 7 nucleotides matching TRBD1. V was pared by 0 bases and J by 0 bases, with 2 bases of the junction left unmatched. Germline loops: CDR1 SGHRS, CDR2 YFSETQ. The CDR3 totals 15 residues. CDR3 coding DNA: TGCGCCAGCAGCTTGGGCGACAGGGACCAAGAGACCCAGTACTTC. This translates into CASSLGDRDQETQYF.

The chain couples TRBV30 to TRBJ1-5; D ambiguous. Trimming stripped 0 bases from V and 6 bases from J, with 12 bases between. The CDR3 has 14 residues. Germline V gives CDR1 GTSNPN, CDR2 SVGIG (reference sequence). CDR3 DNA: TGTGCCTGGAGTGTACGGTCCGGCGGTCAGCCCCAGCATTTT. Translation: CAWSVRSGGQPQHF.

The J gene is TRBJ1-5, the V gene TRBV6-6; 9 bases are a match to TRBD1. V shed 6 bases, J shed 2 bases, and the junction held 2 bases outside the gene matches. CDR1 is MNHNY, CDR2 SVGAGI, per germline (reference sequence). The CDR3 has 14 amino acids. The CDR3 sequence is CASSRQGGNQPQHF. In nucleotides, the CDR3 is TGTGCCAGCAGCAGACAGGGGGGCAATCAGCCCCAGCATTTT.

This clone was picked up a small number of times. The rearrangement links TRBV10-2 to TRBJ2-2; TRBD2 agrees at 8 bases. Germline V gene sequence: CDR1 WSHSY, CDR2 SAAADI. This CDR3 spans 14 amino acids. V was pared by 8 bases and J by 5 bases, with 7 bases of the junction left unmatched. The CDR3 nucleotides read TGCGCCAGCGGGAACGCGGGGGGAACCGGGGAGCTGTTTTTT. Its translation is CASGNAGGTGELFF.

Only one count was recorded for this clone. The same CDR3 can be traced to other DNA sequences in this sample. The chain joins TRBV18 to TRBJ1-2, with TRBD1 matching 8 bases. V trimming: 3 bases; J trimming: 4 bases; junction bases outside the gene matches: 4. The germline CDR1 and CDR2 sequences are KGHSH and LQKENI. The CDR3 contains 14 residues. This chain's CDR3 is CASSPGTGGYGYTF. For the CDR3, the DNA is TGTGCCAGCTCACCTGGGACAGGAGGCTATGGCTACACCTTC.

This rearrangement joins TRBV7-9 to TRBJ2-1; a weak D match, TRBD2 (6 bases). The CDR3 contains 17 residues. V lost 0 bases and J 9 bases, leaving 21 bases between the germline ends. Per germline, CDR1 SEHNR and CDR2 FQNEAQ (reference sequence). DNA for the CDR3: TGTGCCAGCAGCTTAGCCCCCTTGAGGGCTAGCGAGGGTGAGCAGTTCTTC. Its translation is CASSLAPLRASEGEQFF.

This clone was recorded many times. CDR3 nucleotide sequence: TGTGCCAGCAGTGAGACAGGTGGTAAGAACTACGAGCAGTACTTC. Translation gives CASSETGGKNYEQYF. The chain uses TRBV2 and TRBJ2-7; possible D gene TRBD1, 6 bases. The ends were cut back, 3 bases at V and 3 bases at J, with 15 bases in the middle. The CDR3 has 15 residues. From germline, CDR1 is SNHLY and CDR2 FYNNEI.

In DNA, the CDR3 is TGTGCCAGCAGCCCGGGGGCCCGGGGGCCCCAGCATTTT. Translation: CASSPGARGPQHF. The chain employs TRBV5-6 and TRBJ1-5, with D possibly TRBD1 on 6 matching bases. Germline V gene data show CDR1 as SGHDT and CDR2 as YYEEEE. CDR3 length: 13 amino acids. Trimming pared 4 bases from V and 9 bases from J, leaving 14 bases between.

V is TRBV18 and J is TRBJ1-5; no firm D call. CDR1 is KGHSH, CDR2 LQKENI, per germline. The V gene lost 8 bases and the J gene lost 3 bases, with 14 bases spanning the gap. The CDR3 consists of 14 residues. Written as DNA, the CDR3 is TGTGCCAGCACCACCGACCGCAACAATCAGCCCCAGCATTTT. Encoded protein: CASTTDRNNQPQHF.

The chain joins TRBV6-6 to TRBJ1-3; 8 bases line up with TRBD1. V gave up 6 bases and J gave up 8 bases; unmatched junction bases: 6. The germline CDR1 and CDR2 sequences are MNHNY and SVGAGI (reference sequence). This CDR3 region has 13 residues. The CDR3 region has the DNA TGTGCCAGCAGCAACGACAGGGGTTACACCATATATTTT. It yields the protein CASSNDRGYTIYF.

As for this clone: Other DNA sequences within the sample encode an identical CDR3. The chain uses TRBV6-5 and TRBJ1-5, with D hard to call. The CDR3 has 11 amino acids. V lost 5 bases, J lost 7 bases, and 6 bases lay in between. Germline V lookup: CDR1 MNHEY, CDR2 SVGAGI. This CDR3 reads CASSEAQPQHF. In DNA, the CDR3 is TGTGCCAGCAGTGAAGCCCAGCCCCAGCATTTT.

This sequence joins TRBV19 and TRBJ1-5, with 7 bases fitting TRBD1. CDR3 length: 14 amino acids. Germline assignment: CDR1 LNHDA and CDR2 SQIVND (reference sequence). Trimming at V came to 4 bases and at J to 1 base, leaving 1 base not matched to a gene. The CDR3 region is CASSNRGSNQPQHF. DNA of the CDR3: TGTGCCAGTAGTAACAGGGGAAGCAATCAGCCCCAGCATTTT.

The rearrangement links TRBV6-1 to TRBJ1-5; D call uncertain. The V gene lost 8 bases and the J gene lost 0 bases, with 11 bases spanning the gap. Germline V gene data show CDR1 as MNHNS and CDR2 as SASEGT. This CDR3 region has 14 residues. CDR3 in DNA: TGTGCCAGCCGTGGAAGGAATAGCAATCAGCCCCAGCATTTT. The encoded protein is CASRGRNSNQPQHF.

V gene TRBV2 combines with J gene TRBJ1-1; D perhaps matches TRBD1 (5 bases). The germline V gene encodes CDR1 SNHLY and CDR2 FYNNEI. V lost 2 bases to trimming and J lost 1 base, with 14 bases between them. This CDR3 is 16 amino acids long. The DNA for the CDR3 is TGTGCCAGCAGTGAATGGGGGAGCATAGGGAACACTGAAGCTTTCTTT. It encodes CASSEWGSIGNTEAFF.

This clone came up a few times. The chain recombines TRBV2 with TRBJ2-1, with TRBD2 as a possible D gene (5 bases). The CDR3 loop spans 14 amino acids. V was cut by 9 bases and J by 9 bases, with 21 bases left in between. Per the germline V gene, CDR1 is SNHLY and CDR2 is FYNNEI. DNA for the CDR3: TGTGCCAGTGCCGTCTTGAAGGCGGGTAGTGAGCAGTTCTTC. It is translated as CASAVLKAGSEQFF. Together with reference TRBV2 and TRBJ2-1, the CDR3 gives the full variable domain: EPEVTQTPSHQVTQMGQEVILRCVPISNHLYFYWYRQILGQKVEFLVSFYNNEISEKSEIFDDQFSVERPDGSNFTLKIRSTKLEDSAMYFCASAVLKAGSEQFFGPGTRLTVL.

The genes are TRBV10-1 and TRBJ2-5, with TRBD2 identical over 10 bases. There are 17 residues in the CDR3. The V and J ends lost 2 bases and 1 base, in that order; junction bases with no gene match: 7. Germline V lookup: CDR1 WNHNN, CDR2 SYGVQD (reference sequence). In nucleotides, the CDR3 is TGCGCCAGCAGTGAGGGAATGGCTAGCGGGAGCCAAGAGACCCAGTACTTC. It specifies CASSEGMASGSQETQYF.

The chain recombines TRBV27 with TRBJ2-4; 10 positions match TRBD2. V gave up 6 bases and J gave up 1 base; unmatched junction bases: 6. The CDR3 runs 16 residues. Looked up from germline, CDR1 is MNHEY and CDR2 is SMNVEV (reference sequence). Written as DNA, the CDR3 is TGTGCCAGCAGACGCGTACTAGCGGGGGCCAAAAACATTCAGTACTTC. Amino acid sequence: CASRRVLAGAKNIQYF.

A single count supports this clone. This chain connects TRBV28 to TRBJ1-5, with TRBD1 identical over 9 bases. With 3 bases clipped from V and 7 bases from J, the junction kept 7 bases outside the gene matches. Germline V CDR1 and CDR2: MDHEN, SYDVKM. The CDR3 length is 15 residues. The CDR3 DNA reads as TGTGCCAGCAGTTTTTTGGGACAGGGACAGCAGCCCCAGCATTTT. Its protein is CASSFLGQGQQPQHF.

CDR3 sequence reads: CASTVAGAKDTQYF. Here the CDR3 DNA reads TGTGCCAGCACTGTAGCGGGAGCGAAAGATACGCAGTATTTT. This chain links TRBV28 with TRBJ2-3, with 9 positions matching TRBD2. This CDR3 comprises 14 residues. Germline lookup yields CDR1 MDHEN and CDR2 SYDVKM. With 7 bases clipped from V and 5 bases from J, the junction kept 7 bases outside the gene matches.

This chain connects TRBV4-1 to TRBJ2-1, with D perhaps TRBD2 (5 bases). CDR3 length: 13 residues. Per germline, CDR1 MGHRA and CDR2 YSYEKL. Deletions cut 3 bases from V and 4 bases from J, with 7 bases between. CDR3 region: CASSHGLYNEQFF. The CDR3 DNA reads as TGCGCCAGCAGCCACGGACTGTACAATGAGCAGTTCTTC.

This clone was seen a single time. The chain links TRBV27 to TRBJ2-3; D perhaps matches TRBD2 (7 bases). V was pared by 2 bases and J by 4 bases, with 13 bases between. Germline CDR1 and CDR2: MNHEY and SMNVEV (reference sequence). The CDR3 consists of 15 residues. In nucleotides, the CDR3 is TGTGCCAGCAGTTTAATTAGGGGGGGTTCAGATACGCAGTATTTT. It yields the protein CASSLIRGGSDTQYF.

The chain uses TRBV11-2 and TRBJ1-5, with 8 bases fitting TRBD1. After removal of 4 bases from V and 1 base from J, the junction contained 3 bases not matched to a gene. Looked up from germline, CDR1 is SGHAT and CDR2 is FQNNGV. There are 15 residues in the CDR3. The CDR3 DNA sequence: TGTGCCAGCAGCTCCCGGACAGGGAGCAATCAGCCCCAGCATTTT. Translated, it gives CASSSRTGSNQPQHF.

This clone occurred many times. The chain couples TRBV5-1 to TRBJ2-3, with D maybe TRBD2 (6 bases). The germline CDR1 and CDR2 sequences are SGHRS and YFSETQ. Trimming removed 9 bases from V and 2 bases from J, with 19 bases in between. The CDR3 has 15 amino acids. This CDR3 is CATGRGSGTTDTQYF. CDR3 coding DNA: TGCGCCACCGGGCGTGGTAGCGGAACCACAGATACGCAGTATTTT.

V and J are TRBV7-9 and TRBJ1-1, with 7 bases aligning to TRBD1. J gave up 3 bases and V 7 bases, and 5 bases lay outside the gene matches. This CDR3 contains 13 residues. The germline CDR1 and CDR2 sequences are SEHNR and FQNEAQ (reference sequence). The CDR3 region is CASNEQGYTEAFF. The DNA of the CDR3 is TGTGCCAGCAATGAACAGGGGTACACTGAAGCTTTCTTT.